The clone carrying this TCR beta chain was observed a single time. Per the authors' pipeline: It was from reference gene primer amplification that nucleated cell counts were estimated. The table came from immunoSEQ multiplex PCR; TCRdb's copy has only in-frame clones and leaves some out. V, J and clone size reflect that table, while D and trimming were determined from the DNA. This sample has 200,000 to 300,000 clones, with more than 75% found just once. Recruits, aged 18 to 89 years, lived in 24 US areas. The germline V gene encodes CDR1 SNHLY and CDR2 FYNNEI. The ends were cut back, 7 bases at V and 4 bases at J, with 11 bases in the middle. The length of the CDR3 is 12 residues. The record originates from a study of blood T cell repertoires in COVID-19. Study as a whole: PBMCs, B-cell-depleted T cells, or T cells provided the cDNA or gDNA that made up the material.

The TCR originated in a woman aged 40 to 55 with acute COVID-19. The V and J genes are TRBV2 and TRBJ2-7; the D gene is possibly TRBD1 (6 bases). The sequenced sample was PBMCs or T cells enriched from blood (not recorded which). CDR3 nucleotides: TGTGCCAGCAAACAGGGTCTTTACGAGCAGTACTTC. Its protein product is CASKQGLYEQYF.